A single T cell receptor (beta chain) is shown here with its context. This sample was included in a study of shared clonotypes between healthy human individuals. Germline CDR1 and CDR2: SGHDT and YYEEEE. This CDR3 has 13 residues. V gave up 4 bases and J gave up 8 bases; unmatched junction bases: 7. Deep-level running was used for the assay. Sorted-subset replicate PCRs used around 200 ng of genomic DNA. This amount corresponded to some 32,000 T cell genomes. The method was immunoSEQ multiplex PCR; TCRdb's version includes in-frame clones alone and lacks a portion of them. The sample consists of some 2,500,000 clones, over 85% of them appearing once.

The chain employs TRBV5-6 and TRBJ1-2; TRBD1 agrees at 8 bases. The receptor comes from a man aged 18 to 30 in good health. Some clones in this sample may be carry-over from other donors' samples. The sequenced sample was naive CD4+ T cells from PBMCs. Described subset: CD45RA+ positively selected. The CDR3 region has the DNA TGTGCCAGCAGCGCCTCCTGGACAGGGGGCTACACCTTC. The encoded protein is CASSASWTGGYTF.